This paragraph covers one T cell receptor beta chain sequence. Per the study methods: Using reference gene primer amplification, nucleated cell counts were estimated. Sequencing used immunoSEQ multiplex PCR; TCRdb keeps in-frame clones, though not all of them. V, J and clone size are taken as reported in that table, and D and trimming were inferred from the DNA itself. The table includes tens of thousands of clones, 80% detected once. These data come from a study of blood T cell repertoires in COVID-19. Background on the study: There were acute and convalescent COVID-19 samples, and they came from the United States, Italy and Spain. From T cells, B-cell-depleted T cells, or PBMCs came the material, which was cDNA or gDNA.

Sequenced: peripheral blood. This TCR derives from an elderly woman with acute or convalescent COVID-19.

The CDR3 loop reads CASSSYRGTKFSYNEQFF. DNA for the CDR3: TGTGCCAGCAGCTCCTATCGGGGGACTAAATTCTCCTACAATGAGCAGTTCTTC. The chain couples TRBV11-2 to TRBJ2-1; 7 bases are a match to TRBD2. V was pared by 4 bases and J by 0 bases, with 12 bases of the junction left unmatched. Germline CDR1 is SGHAT and CDR2 is FQNNGV. The length of the CDR3 is 18 residues.